A single sample gave rise to the 24 T cell receptor beta chains below, sequenced in a study of blood T cell repertoires in COVID-19. The protocol was immunoSEQ multiplex PCR, while the TCRdb copy is restricted to in-frame clones and leaves out a portion. In the table there are a few hundred thousand clones, around 88% of which are singletons. The specimen sequenced was PBMCs or T cells enriched from blood (not recorded which). The receptors shown here come from a woman in her thirties or forties with acute COVID-19.

CDR3: CASSGLAGAQETQYF. DNA for the CDR3: TGTGCCAGCAGTGGGCTAGCGGGAGCCCAAGAGACCCAGTACTTC. The chain has TRBV2 and TRBJ2-5; 10 bases match TRBD2. V dropped 4 bases and J dropped 1; count of bases not matched to a gene: 3. This CDR3 region has 15 residues. CDR1 is SNHLY, CDR2 FYNNEI, per germline.

V gene TRBV5-4 combines with J gene TRBJ2-7; the D gene is possibly TRBD2 (6 bases). CDR3 length equals 16 residues. The ends were cut back, 4 bases at V and 2 bases at J, with 19 bases in the middle. Germline CDR1 SGHNT, CDR2 YYREEE (reference sequence). The chain's CDR3 is CASSPWGGTETYEQYF. The CDR3 DNA is TGTGCCAGCAGCCCGTGGGGCGGGACGGAAACCTACGAGCAGTACTTC. Looking up the rest from reference TRBV5-4 and TRBJ2-7 gives the full variable domain: ETGVTQSPTHLIKTRGQQVTLRCSSQSGHNTVSWYQQALGQGPQFIFQYYREEENGRGNFPPRFSGLQFPNYSSELNVNALELDDSALYLCASSPWGGTETYEQYFGPGTRLTVT.

The chain couples TRBV7-2 to TRBJ2-5; D perhaps matches TRBD2 (5 bases). Germline assignment: CDR1 SGHTA and CDR2 FQGNSA. Between the trimmed V and J ends, which lost 0 bases and 2 bases, there was a span of 10 bases. CDR3 length: 15 residues. The DNA of the CDR3 is TGTGCCAGCAGCTTAGCGGGAGTTGGGCAAGAGACCCAGTACTTC. Its protein product is CASSLAGVGQETQYF.

This chain joins TRBV12-3 or TRBV12-4 and TRBJ1-2; D is perhaps TRBD1 (6 bases). V was clipped by 5 bases and J by 5 bases, with 12 bases between them. The CDR3 runs to 13 residues. CDR3 nucleotide sequence: TGTGCCAGCAGTCTACAGGGCGGGTATGGCTACACCTTC. Translating it yields CASSLQGGYGYTF.

The V gene is TRBV28, the J gene TRBJ1-2, with 9 bases matching TRBD1. Trimming at V came to 3 bases and at J to 2 bases, leaving 1 base not matched to a gene. Germline CDR1 MDHEN, CDR2 SYDVKM. The CDR3 has 14 residues. CDR3 sequence reads: CASSLTGGNYGYTF. DNA of the CDR3: TGTGCCAGCAGTTTGACAGGGGGGAACTATGGCTACACCTTC.

This clone occurred a few times. The chain uses TRBV9 and TRBJ1-1, with 8 bases fitting TRBD1. This CDR3 contains 15 residues. In germline, CDR1 is SGDLS, CDR2 YYNGEE. V lost 0 bases and J lost 5; bases outside the gene matches: 6. Here the CDR3 reads CASSVGPGGETEAFF. The DNA of the CDR3 is TGTGCCAGCAGCGTAGGTCCAGGGGGCGAGACTGAAGCTTTCTTT.

The chain recombines TRBV29-1 with TRBJ2-1; weak D call: TRBD2 (5 bases). The V end lost 7 bases, the J end lost 7 bases, and 14 bases lay between the germline ends. Germline V gene lookup returns CDR1 SQVTM and CDR2 ANQGSEA. The CDR3 has 12 amino acids. CDR3 DNA sequence: TGCAGCGCTGGCCGAGCGGTAAATGAGCAGTTCTTC. The encoded protein is CSAGRAVNEQFF.

CDR3 protein: CASSFLSALEEQYF. The CDR3 coding sequence is TGTGCCAGCAGCTTCCTGTCGGCTCTGGAGGAGCAGTACTTC. The chain recombines TRBV5-6 with TRBJ2-7; D call uncertain. CDR3 length: 14 amino acids. The germline V gene has CDR1 SGHDT and CDR2 YYEEEE. V was pared by 2 bases and J by 7 bases, with 16 bases between.

The chain joins TRBV11-2 to TRBJ2-1, with TRBD2 identical over 7 bases. The junction had 9 bases not matched to a gene; V was cut back by 5 bases and J by 8 bases. The length of the CDR3 is 14 residues. Germline CDR1 is SGHAT and CDR2 is FQNNGV. In DNA, the CDR3 is TGTGCCAGCAGCCATAAGCGGGGTCCGGATGAGCAGTTCTTC. Translated, it gives CASSHKRGPDEQFF.

The V gene is TRBV29-1, the J gene TRBJ2-5; TRBD2 might be the D (6 bases). Germline V CDR1 and CDR2: SQVTM, ANQGSEA. V lost 6 bases and J 4 bases, leaving 15 bases between the germline ends. The CDR3 spans 13 residues. The CDR3 spells CSVDLMGGETQYF. The CDR3 DNA is TGCAGCGTCGATTTAATGGGGGGAGAGACCCAGTACTTC. Combining the CDR3 with reference TRBV29-1 and TRBJ2-5 gives the whole variable domain SAVISQKPSRDICQRGTSLTIQCQVDSQVTMMFWYRQQPGQSLTLIATANQGSEATYESGFVIDKFPISRPNLTFSTLTVSNMSPEDSSIYLCSVDLMGGETQYFGPGTRLLVL.

J is TRBJ2-1 and V is TRBV4-2; 8 bases fit TRBD2. The length of the CDR3 is 15 residues. V lost 1 base to trimming and J lost 7 bases; unmatched junction nucleotides: 6. Germline CDR1 LGHNA, CDR2 YNFKEQ. The DNA for the CDR3 is TGTGCCAGCAGCCAAGCGGGGGGGCCCGGGAATGAGCAGTTCTTC. Protein product: CASSQAGGPGNEQFF.

The chain couples TRBV27 to TRBJ1-1; 9 bases are shared with TRBD1. The CDR3 runs 15 residues. Germline CDR1 reads MNHEY; CDR2 reads SMNVEV (reference sequence). V shed 6 bases, J shed 1 base, and the junction held 6 bases outside the gene matches. CDR3 loop: CASSPGTGTNTEAFF. The CDR3 region has the DNA TGTGCCAGCAGCCCCGGGACAGGGACGAACACTGAAGCTTTCTTT.

The DNA of the CDR3 is TGTGCCACCAGCAGATCTAGGACTAGCGGGGCATACGAGCAGTACTTC. Translation: CATSRSRTSGAYEQYF. The J gene is TRBJ2-7, the V gene TRBV15, with 12 bases aligning to TRBD2. V gave up 2 bases and J gave up 4 bases; unmatched junction bases: 6. CDR3 size: 16 residues. The germline V gene has CDR1 LNHNV and CDR2 YYDKDF (reference sequence).

This clone was detected only once. The chain links TRBV5-1 to TRBJ1-4, with D possibly being TRBD1 (5 bases). There are 14 residues in the CDR3. The germline gives CDR1 SGHRS, CDR2 YFSETQ. Deletions cut 9 bases from V and 0 bases from J, with 12 bases between. The CDR3 sequence is CATTGAATNEKLFF. In DNA, the CDR3 is TGCGCCACCACAGGTGCCGCAACTAATGAAAAACTGTTTTTT. The entire variable domain, with the rest obtained from reference TRBV5-1 and TRBJ1-4, is as follows: KAGVTQTPRYLIKTRGQQVTLSCSPISGHRSVSWYQQTPGQGLQFLFEYFSETQRNKGNFPGRFSGRQFSNSRSEMNVSTLELGDSALYLCATTGAATNEKLFFGSGTQLSVL.

This clone has only a few counts. V and J are TRBV5-4 and TRBJ1-3; D might be TRBD1 (6 bases). There are 16 residues in the CDR3. Germline V CDR1 and CDR2: SGHNT, YYREEE (reference sequence). V dropped 3 bases and J dropped 0 bases, with 13 bases sitting between them. The CDR3 DNA is TGTGCCAGCAGCTCTACAGGGACCCTCTCTGGAAACACCATATATTTT. The encoded protein is CASSSTGTLSGNTIYF.

The chain uses TRBV2 and TRBJ1-1; 8 bases line up with TRBD1. Germline CDR1 SNHLY, CDR2 FYNNEI. J lost 8 bases, V lost 6 bases, and 5 bases had no gene match. The CDR3 is 12 residues long. CDR3 bases: TGTGCCAGCAGCCCCAGGGGGCGCGAAGCTTTCTTT. Its protein is CASSPRGREAFF.

The genes are TRBV28 and TRBJ2-3, with D possibly being TRBD1 (7 bases). The CDR3 has 15 residues. V lost 8 bases, J lost 6 bases, and 21 bases lay in between. Germline V lookup: CDR1 MDHEN, CDR2 SYDVKM. The CDR3 loop is CASQGGGPLLDTQYF. DNA for the CDR3: TGTGCCAGCCAGGGGGGCGGGCCCCTCCTGGATACGCAGTATTTT. Looking up the rest from reference TRBV28 and TRBJ2-3 gives the full variable domain: DVKVTQSSRYLVKRTGEKVFLECVQDMDHENMFWYRQDPGLGLRLIYFSYDVKMKEKGDIPEGYSVSREKKERFSLILESASTNQTSMYLCASQGGGPLLDTQYFGPGTRLTVL.

The chain is built from TRBV2 and TRBJ2-3, with 10 bases matching TRBD2. The germline gives CDR1 SNHLY, CDR2 FYNNEI. The junction had 10 bases not matched to a gene; V was cut back by 4 bases and J by 6 bases. The CDR3 totals 16 residues. The CDR3 region is CASSVTSGDVIDTQYF. The CDR3 DNA reads TGTGCCAGCAGTGTAACTAGCGGGGATGTAATTGATACGCAGTATTTT.

This clone was counted only a few times. Here the CDR3 reads CASSFRGRGGSPLHF. The CDR3 DNA follows: TGTGCCAGCAGCTTTAGGGGCAGGGGCGGATCACCCCTCCACTTT. The chain links TRBV5-4 to TRBJ1-6; TRBD1 is a possible D gene (6 bases). The V gene lost 2 bases and the J gene lost 10 bases, with 16 bases spanning the gap. The CDR3 covers 15 residues. Germline CDR1 and CDR2: SGHNT and YYREEE (reference sequence).

The rearrangement joins TRBV10-1 to TRBJ1-1; 9 positions agree with TRBD1. The CDR3 totals 13 residues. Unmatched junction bases numbered 9, after V lost 5 bases and J lost 11 bases. Germline assignment: CDR1 WNHNN and CDR2 SYGVQD (reference sequence). This CDR3 reads CASSSIQGARAFF. The CDR3 DNA sequence: TGCGCCAGCAGTTCTATACAGGGGGCGCGGGCTTTCTTT.

This clone was found once. This chain uses TRBV6-2 or TRBV6-3 with TRBJ1-6; 10 bases match TRBD1. The length of the CDR3 is 17 residues. Germline V CDR1 and CDR2: MNHEY, SVGEGT. The V and J ends lost 4 bases and 6 bases, in that order; junction bases with no gene match: 9. For the CDR3, the DNA is TGTGCCAGCAGTTTTGCGGGACAGGGGCATGGTAATTCACCCCTCCACTTT. This gives the protein CASSFAGQGHGNSPLHF.

Worth noting for this clone: A much larger clonotype is one base distant, so this may be a read error. This chain connects TRBV14 to TRBJ1-1, with a possible D match to TRBD1 (6 bases). The CDR3 length is 13 residues. V gave up 4 bases and J gave up 1 base, with 7 bases separating them. Germline lookup yields CDR1 SGHDN and CDR2 FVKESK. The CDR3 spells CASSRQANTEAFF. As DNA, the CDR3 is TGTGCCAGCAGCCGACAGGCGAACACTGAAGCTTTCTTT.

V usage is TRBV2 and J usage is TRBJ2-5; possible D gene TRBD2, 5 bases. Germline V gene sequence: CDR1 SNHLY, CDR2 FYNNEI. V lost 6 bases and J 6 bases, leaving 14 bases between the germline ends. The CDR3 is made up of 13 amino acids. DNA of the CDR3: TGTGCCAGCAGGACTATGGTGACCCAGACCCAGTACTTC. It is translated as CASRTMVTQTQYF.

Note on this clone: Other DNA sequences in this specimen translate into the identical CDR3. The rearrangement uses TRBV2 and TRBJ1-4; tentatively, D is TRBD1 (5 bases). The CDR3 extends over 13 amino acids. Deletions cut 8 bases from V and 2 bases from J, with 9 bases between. The germline CDR1 and CDR2 sequences are SNHLY and FYNNEI. The CDR3, as DNA: TGTGCCAGCTTCCGACAGACTAATGAAAAACTGTTTTTT. It yields the protein CASFRQTNEKLFF.